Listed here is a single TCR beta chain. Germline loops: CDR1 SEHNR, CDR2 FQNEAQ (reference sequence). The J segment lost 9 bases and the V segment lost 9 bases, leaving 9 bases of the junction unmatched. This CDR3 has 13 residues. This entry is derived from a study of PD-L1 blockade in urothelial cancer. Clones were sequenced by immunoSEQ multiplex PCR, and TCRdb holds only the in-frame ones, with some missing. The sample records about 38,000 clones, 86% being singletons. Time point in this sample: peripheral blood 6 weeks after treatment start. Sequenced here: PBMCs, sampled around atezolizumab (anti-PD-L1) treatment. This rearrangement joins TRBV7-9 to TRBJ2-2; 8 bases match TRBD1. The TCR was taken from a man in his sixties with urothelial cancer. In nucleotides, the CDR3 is TGTGCCAGTTGTCGGACAGGGCTTAGGGAGCTGTTTTTT. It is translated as CASCRTGLRELFF.